This TCR beta chain was captured in a study of shared clonotypes between healthy human individuals. On this clone itself: The antigen is not known. This sample includes further DNA sequences coding for the same CDR3.

Study-level points and caveats: Among donors, sharing of clonotypes was expected to be affected by sequencing depth.

Sequencing was performed with immunoSEQ multiplex PCR; in TCRdb, only in-frame clones are kept and a portion is missing. The table records around 700,000 clones, approximately 79% of them present only once. Germline V gives CDR1 SQVTM, CDR2 ANQGSEA. The CDR3 runs 12 residues. The V and J ends lost 4 bases and 6 bases respectively, with 10 bases between them. V is TRBV29-1 and J is TRBJ1-5; possible D gene TRBD1, 6 bases. Input material: memory CD4+ T cells sorted from blood. The subset here: CD45RA-negative fraction. The TCR comes from a woman in her twenties or thirties in good health. CDR3 sequence (DNA): TGCAGCGTTGGGGGGGCAGGTCAGCCCCAGCATTTT. This sequence encodes CSVGGAGQPQHF.